These T cell receptor beta chains were read from a single sample in a study of blood T cell repertoires in COVID-19. Sequencing used immunoSEQ multiplex PCR; TCRdb keeps in-frame clones, though not all of them. The repertoire includes roughly 250,000 clones, approximately 90% of them detected once, and over 2% sits in the top ten. Sequencing was performed on PBMCs or T cells enriched from blood (not recorded which). The receptors come from a woman aged 18-29 years who had recovered from COVID-19. Both conserved end residues are part of each CDR3. The order of the fields is V gene, clone size, J gene, D gene, CDR3 DNA, CDR3 protein. A D gene is named only where the DNA matches it firmly. The listing skips clone size in some rows; elsewhere it reads once, few, many or a size class.

>TRBV3-1/TRBV3-2|few|TRBJ1-1|-
TGTGCCAGCAGCCAAGAGTGGGGGGCTGAAGCTTTCTTT
CASSQEWGAEAFF
>TRBV29-1|-|TRBJ2-3|-
TGCAGCGTGGGGCGGACAGCCTCAGATACGCAGTATTTT
CSVGRTASDTQYF
>TRBV6-1|-|TRBJ1-2|-
TGTGCCAGCTGTGATACGAGATTAGGGGTTCGGGGCTACACCTTC
CASCDTRLGVRGYTF
>TRBV7-9|-|TRBJ1-5|TRBD1
TGTGCCAGCAGCCTCGACAGGGCCCGCAATCAGCCCCAGCATTTT
CASSLDRARNQPQHF
>TRBV18|-|TRBJ2-7|TRBD1
TGTGCCAGCTCACGACTCTCCACAGGGACAGGGTTTTACGAGCAGTACTTC
CASSRLSTGTGFYEQYF
>TRBV5-1|-|TRBJ2-3|TRBD2
TGCGCCAGCAGCACGACTAGCGGGGGGCATAGCACAGATACGCAGTATTTT
CASSTTSGGHSTDTQYF
>TRBV21-1|few|TRBJ1-4|-
TGTGCCAGCAGCAATGGCCCATTTCGGAGGGGGCTGGCTAATGAAAAACTGTTTTTT
CASSNGPFRRGLANEKLFF
>TRBV20-1|-|TRBJ1-2|-
TGCAGTGCTAGTAGTGGCAGGACTCCGGATGGCTACACCTTC
CSASSGRTPDGYTF
>TRBV5-1|-|TRBJ1-2|-
TGCGCCAGCAGCTACTTGATGGGGGCCAACTATGGCTACACCTTC
CASSYLMGANYGYTF
>TRBV9|-|TRBJ2-1|-
TGTGCCAGCAGCGCGAGCCCAGGAAATGAGCAGTTCTTC
CASSASPGNEQFF
>TRBV6-4|few|TRBJ2-1|-
TGTGCCAGCAGCTCTCGGGACTTGGGTGAGCAGTTCTTC
CASSSRDLGEQFF
>TRBV15|-|TRBJ2-1|TRBD1
TGTGCCACCAGCTTAGACAGGGCTTCCTACAATGAGCAGTTCTTC
CATSLDRASYNEQFF
>TRBV28|-|TRBJ1-2|-
TGTGCCAGCAGTTCGCCCGACAGGTTCCTTAACTATGGCTACACCTTC
CASSSPDRFLNYGYTF
>TRBV19|-|TRBJ2-3|TRBD2
TGTGCCAGTAGTATCTTAACTAGCGGGGGGCCCACGCAGTATTTT
CASSILTSGGPTQYF
>TRBV11-2|-|TRBJ2-1|TRBD2
TGTGCCAGCAGCTCCCGACTAGCGGGGAATAATGAGCAGTTCTTC
CASSSRLAGNNEQFF
>TRBV18|-|TRBJ1-6|-
TGTGCCAGCTCACCGGACATGGATTCACCCCTCCACTTT
CASSPDMDSPLHF
>TRBV15|-|TRBJ2-1|TRBD1
TGTGCCACCAGCAGGTACCAGGGGGTCGTTAACGATGAGCAGTTCTTC
CATSRYQGVVNDEQFF
>TRBV29-1|-|TRBJ1-2|-
TGCAGCGTCCACCAACAGAACCCATATGGCTACACCTTC
CSVHQQNPYGYTF
>TRBV19|few|TRBJ1-2|-
TGTGCCAGTAGTATGATCGGGAACTATGGCTACACCTTC
CASSMIGNYGYTF
>TRBV5-1|-|TRBJ1-2|TRBD1
TGCGCCAGCAGCTCGACAGGGAACAACTATGGCTACACCTTC
CASSSTGNNYGYTF
>TRBV12-3/TRBV12-4|-|TRBJ1-1|-
TGTGCCAGCAGTTTACGCACTGAAGCTTTCTTT
CASSLRTEAFF
>TRBV19|-|TRBJ1-5|TRBD1
TGTGCCACCACAGGGGGCTGGGGGAAGCCCCAGCATTTT
CATTGGWGKPQHF
>TRBV10-3|-|TRBJ2-7|-
TGTGCCACACCGGGACATTACTCCTACGAGCAGTACTTC
CATPGHYSYEQYF
>TRBV6-5|-|TRBJ1-5|TRBD1
TGTGCCGGGAGACAGGGTTCGGATCAGCCCCAGCATTTT
CAGRQGSDQPQHF
>TRBV27|-|TRBJ1-2|-
TGTGCCAGCAGTCCCGTTAGCAGGGCTGGCTACACCTTC
CASSPVSRAGYTF
>TRBV2|-|TRBJ1-1|-
TGTGCCAGCCGTCCTACAGGGAGAGACACTGAAGCTTTCTTT
CASRPTGRDTEAFF
>TRBV15|once|TRBJ1-6|-
TGTGCCACCAGCAGAGGAGAGTTACAGGGAGTATCACCCCTCCACTTT
CATSRGELQGVSPLHF
>TRBV16|-|TRBJ2-4|TRBD1
TGTGCCAGCAGCCAATCACAGGGGGAAGCCAAAAACATTCAGTACTTC
CASSQSQGEAKNIQYF
>TRBV19|-|TRBJ1-4|TRBD1
TGTGCCGGCCGGGACAGGGTTGGGAAACTGTTTTTT
CAGRDRVGKLFF
>TRBV25-1|-|TRBJ2-5|TRBD2
TGTGCCAGCAGTGAACCTAGCGGGGGGGAACAAGAGACCCAGTACTTC
CASSEPSGGEQETQYF
>TRBV10-2|-|TRBJ2-7|TRBD1
TGCGCCAGCAGCGAACAAGACAGGGCGAGCTACGAGCAGTACTTC
CASSEQDRASYEQYF
>TRBV6-4|-|TRBJ2-6|TRBD1
TGTGCCAGTCTTCGACCGGGACAGGGGGCCTCTGGGGCCAACGTCCTGACTTTC
CASLRPGQGASGANVLTF
>TRBV6-5|-|TRBJ1-2|TRBD1
TGTGCCAGCAGTTCAGGGGGACTGTATGGCTACACCTTC
CASSSGGLYGYTF
>TRBV7-2|-|TRBJ1-6|-
TGTGCCAGCAGCTTAGTGGGGGGTGCTAGAAGCTCCTATAATTCACCCCTCCACTTT
CASSLVGGARSSYNSPLHF
>TRBV28|-|TRBJ1-6|-
TGTGCCAGCAGTTTAAGGTGGGCAGTCAATTCACCCCTCCACTTT
CASSLRWAVNSPLHF
>TRBV5-8|-|TRBJ1-4|TRBD1
TGTGCCAGCAGCCAAGGGACAGGGGTGTACGGGGAAAAACTGTTTTTT
CASSQGTGVYGEKLFF
>TRBV28|-|TRBJ1-5|-
TGTGCCAGCAGTTTATTCGGGTATAGCAATCAGCCCCAGCATTTT
CASSLFGYSNQPQHF
>TRBV5-1|-|TRBJ1-1|TRBD1
TGCGCCAGCAGCTTGTTTGGGACAGCTCTCCGTAGCTCTGAAGCTTTCTTT
CASSLFGTALRSSEAFF
>TRBV5-1|-|TRBJ2-4|-
TGCGCCAGCAGCTTGGGGGTGGCAGGCCTAGCCAAAAACATTCAGTACTTC
CASSLGVAGLAKNIQYF
>TRBV29-1|-|TRBJ1-2|TRBD1
TGCAGCGTACCCAACAGGGGGCAGGATGGCTACACCTTC
CSVPNRGQDGYTF
>TRBV2|once|TRBJ1-2|-
TGTGCCAGCAGTGGTATGGGAGGAGGCTACACCTTC
CASSGMGGGYTF
>TRBV11-2|-|TRBJ2-1|-
TGTGCCAGCAGCCTATCAACAGGGCCTCAGTTCTTC
CASSLSTGPQFF
>TRBV19|-|TRBJ1-1|TRBD1
TGTGCCAGTACCGCCCGGACAGGTGTGAACACTGAAGCTTTCTTT
CASTARTGVNTEAFF
>TRBV6-4|-|TRBJ1-2|-
TGTGCCAGCAGGGCTAAACGACACCTCGGTCGGTATGGCTACACCTTC
CASRAKRHLGRYGYTF
>TRBV7-2|-|TRBJ1-1|-
TGTGCCAGCAGGCGAAGTGCGGGTGCTGAAGCTTTCTTT
CASRRSAGAEAFF
>TRBV9|-|TRBJ1-1|TRBD1
TGTGCCAGCAGCGTAAAGGGGGCCGACACTGAAGCTTTCTTT
CASSVKGADTEAFF